The clone carrying this T cell receptor (beta chain) was seen a few times. Its antigen is undetermined. This sample stems from a study of T cell repertoires in cytomegalovirus infection. TCRdb itself ran the reads through MiXCR, one entry per CDR3 protein. The table has about 770,000 distinct CDR3 sequences, almost 30% seen once. Germline V gene sequence: CDR1 MNHEY, CDR2 SVGEGT. After removal of 4 bases from V and 6 bases from J, the junction contained 5 bases not matched to a gene. This CDR3 comprises 14 residues. The source was cultured CD8+ T cells from PBMCs, collected from culture after CMV antigen stimulation. The TCR sequence derives from a human donor in good health (CMV status not recorded). Some clones in this sample may be carry-over from other donors' samples. The chain recombines TRBV6-2 or TRBV6-3 with TRBJ1-4; 7 positions agree with TRBD1. CDR3 in amino acids: CASSSRGPDEKLFF. As DNA, the CDR3 is TGTGCCAGCAGTTCGAGGGGGCCGGATGAAAAACTGTTTTTT.